Listed below are T cell receptor beta chains from one sample, sequenced in a study of T-cell memory formation after mild COVID-19. TCRdb called the 5' RACE reads again in MiXCR, with one record for every CDR3 protein. The table shows over 300,000 distinct CDR3 sequences, with 20% to 25% occurring only once. Sequencing was done on a sample of PBMCs or a T cell subset sorted from them (not recorded which). Source of these receptors: a man aged 18-30 years who had mild COVID-19 (a few samples of this study predate the infection). Cell type and time point are not known. The CDR3 runs from the conserved cysteine through the conserved F or W. D genes are given only for firm matches. Some rows mark clone size as missing; the rest say once, few, many or name a class of expanded clone.

V gene: TRBV3-1; D gene: -; clone size: -; CDR3 length: 12; J gene: TRBJ1-5; CDR3 DNA: TGTGCCAGCAGCCAAGCTGAGCAGCCCCAGCATTTT; CDR3 protein: CASSQAEQPQHF
V gene: TRBV7-9; D gene: -; clone size: few; CDR3 length: 15; J gene: TRBJ1-5; CDR3 DNA: TGTGCCAGCAGCCAGAGTGACAGGCCTGGGCAGCCCCAGCATTTT; CDR3 protein: CASSQSDRPGQPQHF
V gene: TRBV4-1; D gene: TRBD2; clone size: -; CDR3 length: 15; J gene: TRBJ2-3; CDR3 DNA: TGCGCCAGCAGCCACCTAGCGGGGGGGCCAGATACGCAGTATTTT; CDR3 protein: CASSHLAGGPDTQYF
V gene: TRBV30; D gene: -; clone size: few; CDR3 length: 13; J gene: TRBJ1-2; CDR3 DNA: TGTGCCTGGAGTGCACAGGAAGCCTATGGCTACACCTTC; CDR3 protein: CAWSAQEAYGYTF
V gene: TRBV3-1; D gene: -; clone size: -; CDR3 length: 16; J gene: TRBJ2-6; CDR3 DNA: TGTGCCAGCAGCCAAGATCCCCCGGCTGGGGCCAACGTCCTGACTTTC; CDR3 protein: CASSQDPPAGANVLTF
V gene: TRBV4-1; D gene: TRBD2; clone size: few; CDR3 length: 18; J gene: TRBJ2-3; CDR3 DNA: TGCGCCAGCAGCCAAGAAGGGACTAGCGGGGGGGCCGTAGATACGCAGTATTTT; CDR3 protein: CASSQEGTSGGAVDTQYF
V gene: TRBV7-2; D gene: -; clone size: -; CDR3 length: 14; J gene: TRBJ2-2; CDR3 DNA: TGTGCCAGCAATTTAGTGAGGGCCACCGGGGAGCTGTTTTTT; CDR3 protein: CASNLVRATGELFF
V gene: TRBV10-3; D gene: -; clone size: -; CDR3 length: 15; J gene: TRBJ1-3; CDR3 DNA: TGTGCCATCAGTGAGTTACGGAACTCTGGAAACACCATATATTTT; CDR3 protein: CAISELRNSGNTIYF
V gene: TRBV7-2; D gene: -; clone size: few; CDR3 length: 15; J gene: TRBJ2-5; CDR3 DNA: TGTGCCAGCAGCTTAAGTCGGGGCGTTCAAGAGACCCAGTACTTC; CDR3 protein: CASSLSRGVQETQYF
V gene: TRBV15; D gene: -; clone size: -; CDR3 length: 13; J gene: TRBJ1-1; CDR3 DNA: TGTGCCACCAGCAGTAATAAGGGGGCTGAAGCTTTCTTT; CDR3 protein: CATSSNKGAEAFF
V gene: TRBV2; D gene: -; clone size: -; CDR3 length: 14; J gene: TRBJ1-5; CDR3 DNA: TGTGCCAGCAGTGAAAGGGGATACAATCAGCCCCAGCATTTT; CDR3 protein: CASSERGYNQPQHF
V gene: TRBV7-9; D gene: -; clone size: few; CDR3 length: 13; J gene: TRBJ1-1; CDR3 DNA: TGTGCCAGCAGCTTTCAGAGAGACACTGAAGCTTTCTTT; CDR3 protein: CASSFQRDTEAFF
V gene: TRBV7-9; D gene: -; clone size: -; CDR3 length: 11; J gene: TRBJ1-4; CDR3 DNA: TGTGCCAGCAGCCCGACCCGGCGGCTGTTTTTT; CDR3 protein: CASSPTRRLFF
V gene: TRBV4-3; D gene: -; clone size: few; CDR3 length: 16; J gene: TRBJ2-7; CDR3 DNA: TGCGCCAGCAGCCGACGAAGGGGCCTACCTACGTACGAGCAGTACTTC; CDR3 protein: CASSRRRGLPTYEQYF
V gene: TRBV24-1; D gene: TRBD1; clone size: -; CDR3 length: 24; J gene: TRBJ1-5; CDR3 DNA: TGTGCCACCAGTGCTCCGCCCCGGGACAGGGGACTAATTGTGTACCTTTATAGCAATCAGCCCCAGCATTTT; CDR3 protein: CATSAPPRDRGLIVYLYSNQPQHF
V gene: TRBV5-6; D gene: TRBD1; clone size: -; CDR3 length: 21; J gene: TRBJ2-6; CDR3 DNA: TGTGCCAGCAGCCCGGACAGGGTCGGAGCGGCTCGGGAGTCTGGGGCCAACGTCCTGACTTTC; CDR3 protein: CASSPDRVGAARESGANVLTF
V gene: TRBV6-1; D gene: TRBD1; clone size: -; CDR3 length: 16; J gene: TRBJ1-6; CDR3 DNA: TGTGCCAGCAGTGAAAGTCCGGGACAGGGTAATTCACCCCTCCACTTT; CDR3 protein: CASSESPGQGNSPLHF
V gene: TRBV29-1; D gene: TRBD2; clone size: few; CDR3 length: 14; J gene: TRBJ2-3; CDR3 DNA: TGCAGCGTTGAACTAGCGGAATCGTCAGATACGCAGTATTTT; CDR3 protein: CSVELAESSDTQYF
V gene: TRBV11-3; D gene: -; clone size: few; CDR3 length: 14; J gene: TRBJ2-3; CDR3 DNA: TGTGCCAGCAGCGGGCGGGACAGCACAGATACGCAGTATTTT; CDR3 protein: CASSGRDSTDTQYF
V gene: TRBV12-3/TRBV12-4; D gene: -; clone size: many; CDR3 length: 13; J gene: TRBJ2-2; CDR3 DNA: TGTGCCAGCAGTTTAGGGGGGGCCGGGGAGCTGTTTTTT; CDR3 protein: CASSLGGAGELFF
V gene: TRBV27; D gene: TRBD1; clone size: -; CDR3 length: 16; J gene: TRBJ1-6; CDR3 DNA: TGTGCCAGCAGGCCTACCGGGACAGGGGGCTTGTCACCCCTCCACTTT; CDR3 protein: CASRPTGTGGLSPLHF
V gene: TRBV7-2; D gene: -; clone size: -; CDR3 length: 16; J gene: TRBJ2-3; CDR3 DNA: TGTGCCAGCAGCTTAAGGTTTGTTGGCAGGACAGATACGCAGTATTTT; CDR3 protein: CASSLRFVGRTDTQYF
V gene: TRBV12-3/TRBV12-4; D gene: TRBD2; clone size: -; CDR3 length: 15; J gene: TRBJ2-1; CDR3 DNA: TGTGCCAGCAGCCTCGGGAGGAGGGTCTACAATGAGCAGTTCTTC; CDR3 protein: CASSLGRRVYNEQFF
V gene: TRBV7-2; D gene: -; clone size: -; CDR3 length: 11; J gene: TRBJ2-1; CDR3 DNA: TGTGCCAGCAGCTTACCCAGTGAGCAGTTCTTC; CDR3 protein: CASSLPSEQFF
V gene: TRBV7-9; D gene: -; clone size: few; CDR3 length: 12; J gene: TRBJ1-5; CDR3 DNA: TGTGCCAGCGAGGGGTTCGGTCAGCCCCAGCATTTT; CDR3 protein: CASEGFGQPQHF
V gene: TRBV29-1; D gene: -; clone size: few; CDR3 length: 12; J gene: TRBJ2-7; CDR3 DNA: TGCAGCGTCATGACAGGCAACTACGAGCAGTACTTC; CDR3 protein: CSVMTGNYEQYF
V gene: TRBV9; D gene: TRBD1; clone size: -; CDR3 length: 16; J gene: TRBJ2-2; CDR3 DNA: TGTGCCAGCAGCATAGAACCGGGACAGGGCTCCGGGGAGCTGTTTTTT; CDR3 protein: CASSIEPGQGSGELFF
V gene: TRBV6-5; D gene: -; clone size: few; CDR3 length: 15; J gene: TRBJ2-3; CDR3 DNA: TGTGCCAGCAGTTACCTGCCGGGGGGCGCAGATACGCAGTATTTT; CDR3 protein: CASSYLPGGADTQYF
V gene: TRBV12-3/TRBV12-4; D gene: TRBD1; clone size: many; CDR3 length: 14; J gene: TRBJ1-5; CDR3 DNA: TGTGCCAGCAGCTTACAGGGGAGCAATCAGCCCCAGCATTTT; CDR3 protein: CASSLQGSNQPQHF
V gene: TRBV7-2; D gene: -; clone size: -; CDR3 length: 14; J gene: TRBJ1-6; CDR3 DNA: TGTGCCAGCAGCATGGTGCGGGCTTTGTCACCCCTCCACTTT; CDR3 protein: CASSMVRALSPLHF
V gene: TRBV5-6; D gene: -; clone size: -; CDR3 length: 16; J gene: TRBJ2-5; CDR3 DNA: TGTGCCAGCAGCTTGGGTCTCCCCAGCATCCAAGAGACCCAGTACTTC; CDR3 protein: CASSLGLPSIQETQYF
V gene: TRBV6-2/TRBV6-3; D gene: -; clone size: few; CDR3 length: 13; J gene: TRBJ2-7; CDR3 DNA: TGTGCCAGCAGACCATGGGGAAGCTACGAGCAGTACTTC; CDR3 protein: CASRPWGSYEQYF
V gene: TRBV20-1; D gene: -; clone size: -; CDR3 length: 15; J gene: TRBJ2-3; CDR3 DNA: TGCAGTGCTAGGGTGTCGCGGGGGCGATCAGATACGCAGTATTTT; CDR3 protein: CSARVSRGRSDTQYF
V gene: TRBV7-2; D gene: -; clone size: -; CDR3 length: 14; J gene: TRBJ2-3; CDR3 DNA: TGTGCCAGCAGCTTAGGTGTAGCTTCAGATACGCAGTATTTT; CDR3 protein: CASSLGVASDTQYF
V gene: TRBV9; D gene: TRBD2; clone size: few; CDR3 length: 15; J gene: TRBJ2-3; CDR3 DNA: TGTGCCAGCAGCATTCTAGCGGGGGGCACAGATACGCAGTATTTT; CDR3 protein: CASSILAGGTDTQYF
V gene: TRBV3-1; D gene: TRBD1; clone size: -; CDR3 length: 14; J gene: TRBJ1-2; CDR3 DNA: TGTGCCAGCAGCCAAGTTCCGACAGGGGATGGCTACACCTTC; CDR3 protein: CASSQVPTGDGYTF
V gene: TRBV7-8; D gene: -; clone size: -; CDR3 length: 12; J gene: TRBJ1-1; CDR3 DNA: TGTGCCAGCAGCTCCTGGGTCACTGAAGCTTTCTTT; CDR3 protein: CASSSWVTEAFF
V gene: TRBV20-1; D gene: -; clone size: -; CDR3 length: 11; J gene: TRBJ1-1; CDR3 DNA: TGCAGTGCTAGAGAGCGAGACGAAGCTTTCTTT; CDR3 protein: CSARERDEAFF
V gene: TRBV9; D gene: TRBD2; clone size: few; CDR3 length: 14; J gene: TRBJ2-5; CDR3 DNA: TGTGCCAGCAGCGAACTAGCGGGTGGTGAGACCCAGTACTTC; CDR3 protein: CASSELAGGETQYF
V gene: TRBV12-3/TRBV12-4; D gene: -; clone size: -; CDR3 length: 13; J gene: TRBJ1-4; CDR3 DNA: TGTGCCAGCAGTTTGACAGCAGGAGAAAAACTGTTTTTT; CDR3 protein: CASSLTAGEKLFF
V gene: TRBV12-3/TRBV12-4; D gene: TRBD1; clone size: -; CDR3 length: 14; J gene: TRBJ1-2; CDR3 DNA: TGTGCCAGCAGTTCCGGACAGGCGAACTATGGCTACACCTTC; CDR3 protein: CASSSGQANYGYTF
V gene: TRBV5-1; D gene: -; clone size: -; CDR3 length: 13; J gene: TRBJ2-5; CDR3 DNA: TGCGCCAGCACCGCTAGGACCCAAGAGACCCAGTACTTC; CDR3 protein: CASTARTQETQYF
V gene: TRBV24-1; D gene: -; clone size: -; CDR3 length: 12; J gene: TRBJ2-1; CDR3 DNA: TGTGCCACCAGTGAGACCGTAACTGAGCAGTTCTTC; CDR3 protein: CATSETVTEQFF
V gene: TRBV5-6; D gene: -; clone size: -; CDR3 length: 15; J gene: TRBJ1-1; CDR3 DNA: TGTGCCAGCAGCTTGGTGGCACGGCGGGACACTGAAGCTTTCTTT; CDR3 protein: CASSLVARRDTEAFF
V gene: TRBV18; D gene: -; clone size: -; CDR3 length: 16; J gene: TRBJ2-3; CDR3 DNA: TGTGCCAGCTCACCCCTGGCAGGGTGGAGGTCAGATACGCAGTATTTT; CDR3 protein: CASSPLAGWRSDTQYF